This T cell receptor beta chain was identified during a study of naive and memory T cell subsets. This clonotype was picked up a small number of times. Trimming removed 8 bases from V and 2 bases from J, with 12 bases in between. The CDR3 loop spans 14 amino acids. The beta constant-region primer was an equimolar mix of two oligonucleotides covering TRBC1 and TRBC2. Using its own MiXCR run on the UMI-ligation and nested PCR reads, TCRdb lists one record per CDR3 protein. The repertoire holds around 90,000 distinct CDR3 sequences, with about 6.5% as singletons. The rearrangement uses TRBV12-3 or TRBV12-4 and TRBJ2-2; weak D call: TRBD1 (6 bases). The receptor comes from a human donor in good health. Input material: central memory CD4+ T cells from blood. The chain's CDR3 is CASAGDKNTGELFF. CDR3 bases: TGTGCCAGCGCCGGGGACAAAAACACCGGGGAGCTGTTTTTT.